The clone carrying this T cell receptor (beta chain) was detected once. Germline loops: CDR1 SGHDN, CDR2 FVKESK. CDR3 length: 19 residues. The ends lost 4 bases at V and 2 bases at J; junction bases unmatched: 13. Generated by immunoSEQ multiplex PCR, the TCRdb table keeps only in-frame clones and is missing some. Counted here are hundreds of thousands of clones, 70% to 90% occurring once; the ten biggest clones make up 0.01%. The sample belongs to a study of shared T cell receptors in the human thymus. These same records also appear under a second study, on human thymus T cells. That work contributes: Obtained as resections during corrective heart surgery, the thymus tissue was then studied. Apparent bias marked the V and J gene usage of thymic and blood repertoires. Related research reported highly overlapping thymic repertoires among unrelated individuals.

The rearrangement joins TRBV14 to TRBJ2-5; 13 bases match TRBD2. Input material: thymocytes. The sequence was obtained from a boy under two years old with a congenital heart defect. Here the CDR3 DNA reads TGTGCCAGCAGCCCTTTGGTAACACTAGCGGGAGGGAAACAAGAGACCCAGTACTTC. It yields the protein CASSPLVTLAGGKQETQYF.